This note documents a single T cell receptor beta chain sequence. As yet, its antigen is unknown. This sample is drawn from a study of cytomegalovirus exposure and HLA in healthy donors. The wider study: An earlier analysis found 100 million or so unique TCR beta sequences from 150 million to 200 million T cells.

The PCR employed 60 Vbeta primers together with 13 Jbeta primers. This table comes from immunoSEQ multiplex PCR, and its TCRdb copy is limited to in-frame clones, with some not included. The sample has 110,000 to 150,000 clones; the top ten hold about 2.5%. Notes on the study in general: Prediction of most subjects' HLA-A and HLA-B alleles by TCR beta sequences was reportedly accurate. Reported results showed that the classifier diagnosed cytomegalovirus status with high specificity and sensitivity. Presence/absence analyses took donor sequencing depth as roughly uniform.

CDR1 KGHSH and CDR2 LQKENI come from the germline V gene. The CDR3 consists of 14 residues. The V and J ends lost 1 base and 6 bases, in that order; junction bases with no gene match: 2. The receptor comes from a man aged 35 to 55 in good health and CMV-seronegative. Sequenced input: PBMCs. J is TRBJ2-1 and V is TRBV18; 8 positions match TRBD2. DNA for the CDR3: TGTGCCAGCTCACCACAGGGACTAGGCAATGAGCAGTTCTTC. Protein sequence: CASSPQGLGNEQFF.